The clone carrying this T cell receptor (beta chain) was picked up a small number of times. As yet, its antigen is unknown. PCR employed 60 Vbeta and 13 Jbeta primers. Authors' data handling: The count from a later analysis was tens of millions of unique TCR beta chains, some 10 million of them shared. Generated by immunoSEQ multiplex PCR, the TCRdb table keeps only in-frame clones and is missing some. That table is the source of V, J and clone size, and D and trimming were worked out from the DNA. The sample carries under 200,000 clones, roughly 80% recorded once. This sample stems from a study of cytomegalovirus exposure and HLA in healthy donors. For the study at large: In an early release, HLA-typed donors contributed tens of millions of unique TCR sequences.

Germline CDR1 and CDR2: LNHDA and SQIVND (reference sequence). Trimming removed 7 bases at V and 5 bases at J, with 17 bases between. The CDR3 spans 14 residues. Study conclusions and caveats: In the analysis, some V segments, TRBV6-2 and TRBV6-3 included, were excluded as indistinguishable. In a later analysis, donors in an Asian-associated ancestry cluster reportedly had fewer N-insertions in productive TCRs than the cohort mean.

This TCR was recovered from a man in his thirties or forties in good health and CMV-seropositive. Sequenced material: PBMCs. This rearrangement joins TRBV19 to TRBJ1-1, with a weak D call TRBD1 (5 bases). The CDR3 DNA is TGTGCCAGTAAGCCACAGGACATCGGGACTGAAGCTTTCTTT. Protein: CASKPQDIGTEAFF.